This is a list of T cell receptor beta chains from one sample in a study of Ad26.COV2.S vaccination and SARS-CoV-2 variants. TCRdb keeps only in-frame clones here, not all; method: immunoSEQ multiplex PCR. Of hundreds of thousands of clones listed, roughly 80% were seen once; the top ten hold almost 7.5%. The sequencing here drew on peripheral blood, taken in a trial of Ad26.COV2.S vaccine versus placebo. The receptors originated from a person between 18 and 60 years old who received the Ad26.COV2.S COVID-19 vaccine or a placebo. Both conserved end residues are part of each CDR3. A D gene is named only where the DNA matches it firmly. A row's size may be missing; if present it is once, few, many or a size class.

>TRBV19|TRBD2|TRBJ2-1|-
CASSYSGGEQFF
TGTGCCAGTAGCTATAGCGGGGGTGAGCAGTTCTTC
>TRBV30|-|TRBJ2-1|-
CAWSVAQYNEQFF
TGTGCCTGGAGTGTAGCTCAGTACAATGAGCAGTTCTTC
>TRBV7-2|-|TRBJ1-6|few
CASGADLNSPLHF
TGTGCCAGCGGGGCCGACCTTAATTCACCCCTCCACTTT
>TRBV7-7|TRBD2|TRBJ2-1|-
CASSPSGGGYNEQFF
TGTGCCAGCAGCCCCTCGGGAGGGGGTTACAATGAGCAGTTCTTC
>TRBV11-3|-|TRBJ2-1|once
CASSLGVGEQFF
TGTGCCAGCAGCCTAGGGGTGGGCGAGCAGTTCTTC
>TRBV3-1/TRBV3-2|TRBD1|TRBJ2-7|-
CASSQVGTGLYEQYF
TGTGCCAGCAGCCAAGTGGGGACAGGGCTGTACGAGCAGTACTTC
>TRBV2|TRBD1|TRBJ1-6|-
CASIMGDRRSPLHF
TGTGCCAGCATCATGGGGGACAGGAGGTCACCCCTCCACTTT
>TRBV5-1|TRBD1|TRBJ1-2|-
CASTLQGGIGYTF
TGCGCCAGCACCCTACAAGGGGGCATTGGCTACACCTTC
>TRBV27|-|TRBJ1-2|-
CASSLTGFGYGYTF
TGTGCCAGCAGTTTAACAGGGTTTGGCTATGGCTACACCTTC
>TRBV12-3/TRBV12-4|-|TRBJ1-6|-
CASSRVLNSPLHF
TGTGCCAGCAGCCGGGTCCTTAATTCACCCCTCCACTTT
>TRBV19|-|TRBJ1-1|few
CASKEGMSWNTEAFF
TGTGCCAGTAAGGAGGGTATGTCCTGGAACACTGAAGCTTTCTTT
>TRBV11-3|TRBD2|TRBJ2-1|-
CASSSGGSSYNEQFF
TGTGCCAGCTCTAGCGGGGGGAGCTCCTACAATGAGCAGTTCTTC
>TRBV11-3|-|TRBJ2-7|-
CASSSRDGFYEQYF
TGTGCCAGCAGCTCAAGGGACGGTTTCTACGAGCAGTACTTC
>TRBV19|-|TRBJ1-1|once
CASSITEGADAFF
TGTGCCAGTAGTATAACGGAGGGCGCGGATGCTTTCTTT
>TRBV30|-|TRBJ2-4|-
CAWISIPGKNIQYF
TGTGCCTGGATTTCTATCCCGGGGAAAAACATTCAGTACTTC
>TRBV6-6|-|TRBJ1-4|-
CASSLAGTYTGKLFF
TGTGCCAGCAGCCTCGCGGGGACATACACCGGAAAACTGTTTTTT
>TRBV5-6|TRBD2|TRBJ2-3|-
CASSLLGLAGAGDTQYF
TGTGCCAGCAGCCTTCTGGGACTAGCGGGGGCAGGGGATACGCAGTATTTT
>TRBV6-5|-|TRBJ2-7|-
CASSLGGASLGEQYF
TGTGCCAGCAGCCTGGGGGGGGCTAGCCTTGGCGAGCAGTACTTC
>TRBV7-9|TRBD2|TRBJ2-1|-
CAVLAGDSYNEQFF
TGTGCCGTACTAGCGGGGGACTCCTACAATGAGCAGTTCTTC
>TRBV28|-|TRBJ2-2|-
CASSFVGTGELFF
TGTGCCAGCAGTTTCGTAGGCACCGGGGAGCTGTTTTTT
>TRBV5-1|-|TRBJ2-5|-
CASSWGVVGRVEETQYF
TGCGCCAGCAGCTGGGGGGTAGTTGGAAGGGTAGAAGAGACCCAGTACTTC
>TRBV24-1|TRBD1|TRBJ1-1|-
CATSGEGAGTEAFF
TGTGCCACCTCGGGTGAGGGGGCGGGCACTGAAGCTTTCTTT
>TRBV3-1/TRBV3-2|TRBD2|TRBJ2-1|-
CASSQDSLGLAGDNEQFF
TGTGCCAGCAGCCAAGACTCCTTGGGGCTAGCGGGAGACAATGAGCAGTTCTTC
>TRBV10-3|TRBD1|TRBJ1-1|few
CAIRRQGLNSEAFF
TGTGCCATCAGGAGACAGGGTTTAAATTCTGAAGCTTTCTTT
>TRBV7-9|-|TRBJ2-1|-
CASSSRVVYEQFF
TGTGCCAGCAGCTCCCGGGTAGTCTATGAGCAGTTCTTC
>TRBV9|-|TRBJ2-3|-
CASSVGDKDTQYF
TGTGCCAGCAGCGTAGGGGATAAAGATACGCAGTATTTT
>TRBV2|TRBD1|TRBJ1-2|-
CASTPSGTANYGYTF
TGTGCCAGCACCCCGTCCGGGACAGCTAACTATGGCTACACCTTC
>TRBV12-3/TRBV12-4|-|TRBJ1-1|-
CASSLRQDRKAFF
TGTGCCAGCAGCCTGCGACAGGACAGAAAAGCTTTCTTT
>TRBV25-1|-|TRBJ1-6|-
CASSASDSYNSPLHF
TGTGCCAGCAGTGCTTCTGACAGTTATAATTCACCCCTCCACTTT
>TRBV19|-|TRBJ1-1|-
CASSISRGNTEAFF
TGTGCCAGTAGTATTAGTCGTGGGAACACTGAAGCTTTCTTT
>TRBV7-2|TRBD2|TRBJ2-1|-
CASSLGGGRGEQFF
TGTGCCAGCAGCTTAGGCGGGGGGCGGGGTGAGCAGTTCTTC
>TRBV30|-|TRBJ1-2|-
CAWSVSEVYGYTF
TGTGCCTGGAGTGTATCTGAGGTGTATGGCTACACCTTC
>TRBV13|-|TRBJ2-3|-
CASSISVDTQYF
TGTGCCAGCAGCATAAGTGTAGATACGCAGTATTTT
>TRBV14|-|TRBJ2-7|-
CASSQDWTSSTRSQYF
TGTGCCAGCAGCCAAGATTGGACGAGCTCTACGAGGAGCCAGTACTTC
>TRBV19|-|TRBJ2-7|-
CASSITSVGSYEQYF
TGTGCCAGTAGTATTACGAGCGTAGGATCCTACGAGCAGTACTTC
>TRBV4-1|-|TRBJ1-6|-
CASNQDGVGLHF
TGCGCCAGCAACCAGGACGGAGTTGGTCTCCACTTT
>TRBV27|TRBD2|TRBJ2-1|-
CAIAGTSGSYNEQFF
TGTGCCATCGCAGGGACTAGCGGTTCCTACAATGAGCAGTTCTTC
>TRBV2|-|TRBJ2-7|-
CASSPQDQGLYEQYF
TGTGCCAGCAGTCCTCAGGATCAGGGGCTCTACGAGCAGTACTTC
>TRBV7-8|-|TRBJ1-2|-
CASSLQAISYGYTF
TGTGCCAGCAGCTTACAGGCAATAAGCTATGGCTACACCTTC
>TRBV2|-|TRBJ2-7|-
CASSESSRRGYEQYF
TGTGCCAGCAGTGAAAGTTCGAGACGGGGCTACGAGCAGTACTTC
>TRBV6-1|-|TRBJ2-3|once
CASSEYRSTDTQYF
TGTGCCAGCAGTGAGTACCGGAGCACAGATACGCAGTATTTT
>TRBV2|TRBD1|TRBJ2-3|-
CARQGTRDTQYF
TGTGCCAGACAGGGGACCAGAGATACGCAGTATTTT
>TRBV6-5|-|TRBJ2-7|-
CASSLDKSSYEQYF
TGTGCCAGCAGCCTGGATAAGTCTTCCTACGAGCAGTACTTC
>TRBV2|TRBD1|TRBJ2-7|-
CASILGGTGYPEQYF
TGTGCCAGCATCCTAGGGGGGACAGGGTACCCCGAGCAGTACTTC
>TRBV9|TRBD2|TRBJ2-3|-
CASSARGGLAQYF
TGTGCCAGCAGCGCCCGGGGGGGGCTAGCGCAGTATTTT
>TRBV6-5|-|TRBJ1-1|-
CASSLGLGTEAFF
TGTGCCTCGTCCCTTGGGTTGGGCACTGAAGCTTTCTTT
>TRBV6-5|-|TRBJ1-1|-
CASSRFGGTEAFF
TGTGCCAGCAGCCGATTTGGGGGGACTGAAGCTTTCTTT
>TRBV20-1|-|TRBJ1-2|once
CSGRGDYGYTF
TGCAGCGGGAGGGGGGACTATGGCTACACCTTC
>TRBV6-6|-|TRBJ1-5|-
CASSYRGGDGNQPQHF
TGTGCCAGCAGTTATAGGGGGGGGGATGGCAATCAGCCCCAGCATTTT